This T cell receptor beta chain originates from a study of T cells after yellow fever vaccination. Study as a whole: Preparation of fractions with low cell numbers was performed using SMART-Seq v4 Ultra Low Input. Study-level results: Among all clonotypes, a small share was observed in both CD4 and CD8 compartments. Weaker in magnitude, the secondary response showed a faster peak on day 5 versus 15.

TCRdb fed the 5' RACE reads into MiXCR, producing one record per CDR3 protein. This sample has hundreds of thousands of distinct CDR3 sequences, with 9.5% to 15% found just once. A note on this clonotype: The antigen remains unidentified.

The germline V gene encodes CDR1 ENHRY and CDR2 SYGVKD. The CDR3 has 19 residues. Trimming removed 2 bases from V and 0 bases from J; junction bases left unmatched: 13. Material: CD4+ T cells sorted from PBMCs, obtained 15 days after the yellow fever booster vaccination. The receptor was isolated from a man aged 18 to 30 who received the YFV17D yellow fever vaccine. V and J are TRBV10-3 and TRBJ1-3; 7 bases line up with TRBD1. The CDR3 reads CAISEPVSGTVHSGNTIYF. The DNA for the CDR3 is TGTGCCATCAGTGAGCCCGTCTCCGGGACAGTGCACTCTGGAAACACCATATATTTT.